Sequencing of this T cell receptor beta chain was carried out in a study of blood T cell repertoires in COVID-19. For the study at large: The study drew acute and convalescent COVID-19 samples from the United States, Italy and Spain. T cells, B-cell-depleted T cells, or PBMCs supplied cDNA or gDNA.

The CDR3 is 13 residues long. CDR1 MDHEN and CDR2 SYDVKM come from the germline V gene. The germline V and J ends were trimmed by 10 bases and 5 bases, with 12 bases remaining between them. As for this clone: Being one base from a much bigger clone, this may be a read error.

Original handling: The assay estimated nucleated cells by amplifying reference gene primers. Profiled with immunoSEQ multiplex PCR; TCRdb holds only in-frame clones, not every one. For V, J and clone size, that table is used; D and trimming come from the DNA. The table has approximately 100,000 clones, roughly 92% seen once. The receptor was derived from a man aged 65 to 85 with acute or convalescent COVID-19. This chain uses TRBV28 with TRBJ1-6; possible D gene TRBD1, 6 bases. Sequencing was done on a sample of peripheral blood. CDR3 in amino acids: CATRDTNNSPLHF. DNA for the CDR3: TGTGCCACCCGGGACACAAATAATTCACCCCTCCACTTT.